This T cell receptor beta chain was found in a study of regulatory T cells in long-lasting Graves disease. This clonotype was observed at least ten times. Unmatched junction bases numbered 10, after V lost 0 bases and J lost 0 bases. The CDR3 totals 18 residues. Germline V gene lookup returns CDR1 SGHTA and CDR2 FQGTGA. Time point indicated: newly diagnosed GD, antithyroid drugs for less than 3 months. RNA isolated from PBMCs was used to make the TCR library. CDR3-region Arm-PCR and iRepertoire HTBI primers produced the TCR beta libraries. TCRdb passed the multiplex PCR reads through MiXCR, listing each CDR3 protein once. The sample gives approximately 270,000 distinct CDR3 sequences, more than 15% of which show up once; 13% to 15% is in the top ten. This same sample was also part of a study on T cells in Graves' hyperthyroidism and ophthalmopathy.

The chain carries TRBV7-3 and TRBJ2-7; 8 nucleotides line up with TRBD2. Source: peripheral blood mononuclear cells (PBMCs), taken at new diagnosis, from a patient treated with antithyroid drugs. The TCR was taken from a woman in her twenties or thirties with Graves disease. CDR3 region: CASSLTGANSGSSYEQYF. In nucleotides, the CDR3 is TGTGCCAGCAGCTTAACGGGTGCGAACAGCGGGAGCTCCTACGAGCAGTACTTC.